A single TCR beta chain is shown here with its context. What it recognizes is unknown. A sample-barcoded 5' primer and a J-beta primer mix were used in a second PCR of roughly 7 to 12 cycles. The template-switch adaptor, which had 12 random nucleotides, put a tag on each cDNA molecule. In TCRdb, the 5' RACE reads were re-called with MiXCR into one record per CDR3 protein. Among about 680,000 distinct CDR3 sequences, roughly 50% were seen once, and the ten largest hold around 32%. The sample belongs to a study of blood T cells in healthy people across ages. General study points: There were more naive CD4+ cells and higher diversity in long-lived donors than in aged donors. A strong correlation was found between TCR beta diversity and the percentage of naive T cells.

Extractions gave at least 5.5 micrograms of total RNA per sample. Input material: blood. This clonotype was obtained from a woman aged 55-70 years in good health.

DNA of the CDR3: TGCGCCAGCAGCTCACTAGCGGGGGAAGATACGCAGTATTTT. Its translation: CASSSLAGEDTQYF. The chain combines TRBV5-1 with TRBJ2-3, with 11 bases matching TRBD2. The CDR3 consists of 14 residues. Trimming removed 3 bases from V and 5 bases from J; junction bases left unmatched: 2. In germline, CDR1 is SGHRS, CDR2 YFSETQ. Using reference TRBV5-1 and TRBJ2-3 for the parts outside the CDR3, the full variable domain is KAGVTQTPRYLIKTRGQQVTLSCSPISGHRSVSWYQQTPGQGLQFLFEYFSETQRNKGNFPGRFSGRQFSNSRSEMNVSTLELGDSALYLCASSSLAGEDTQYFGPGTRLTVL.